The rows below give T cell receptor beta chains drawn from one sample of a study of post-analysis software for immune sequencing data. TCRdb reprocessed the PCR reads with MiXCR, giving one entry per CDR3 protein. The table includes roughly 620,000 distinct CDR3 sequences, about 40% detected once. Input material: blood. All receptors derive from a girl under 18 with multiple sclerosis. The CDR3 runs from the conserved cysteine through the conserved F or W.

v_call,cdr3_aa
TRBV29-1,CSVEGATEAFF
TRBV29-1,CSVGTGHNEQFF
TRBV29-1,CSVGTASEAFF
TRBV6-6,CASSSQGFRDTDTQYF
TRBV12-3/TRBV12-4,CAILGDRGYGYTF
TRBV5-1,CASSSRLGNEQFF
TRBV12-3/TRBV12-4,CASSLGRGGWFF
TRBV10-3,CAIRVGTDTQYF
TRBV3-1,CASSPQGGGQFF
TRBV29-1,CSVRQVAYNEQFF
TRBV4-1,CASSQVGLPQHF
TRBV27,CASSFQGQGAYEQYF
TRBV2,CASRPDLAGELFF
TRBV12-3/TRBV12-4,CASSGVHDNEQFF
TRBV7-2,CASSLGAGGPSEQFF
TRBV29-1,CSVAPRTSYEQYF
TRBV7-2,CASSLDSGLLLDSGQYF
TRBV6-4,CASSDPDSNEQFF
TRBV10-3,CAISEVRGDGYTF
TRBV18,CASSPRQGDYEQYF
TRBV27,CASSSATGEQFF
TRBV10-3,CAVSPLAGASAEQFF